This T cell receptor (beta chain) was recorded in a study of cytomegalovirus exposure and HLA in healthy donors. Concerning this clone itself: The target antigen is unknown.

CDR3 length: 15 residues. Germline V lookup: CDR1 MNHEY, CDR2 SVGAGI. V shed 5 bases and J shed 2 bases, with 14 bases lying between them. Amplification used 60 Vbeta primers and 13 Jbeta primers. Only in-frame clones appear in the TCRdb table, and some are missing; sequencing was by immunoSEQ multiplex PCR. The sample includes roughly 110,000 clones, 75% of them seen just once. Study-wide points: Rarity held for most TCR sequences, but there were some public TCRs that occurred in many donors.

The chain employs TRBV6-5 and TRBJ2-3, with no clear D. Sequencing was carried out using PBMCs. This receptor was identified in a male donor in good health and CMV-seropositive. The CDR3 protein is CASSRLGQLTDTQYF. The CDR3 region has the DNA TGTGCCAGCAGTAGACTGGGTCAGCTCACAGATACGCAGTATTTT.